This T cell receptor beta chain was sequenced for a study of shared clonotypes between healthy human individuals (dated by TCRdb to 2018 to 2020). As for the study more broadly: A couple of women and a few men aged 18 to 49 years were included in the cohort. Per donor, three plates each were used for CD4 naive and CD4 memory, two for CD8 naive, and one for CD8 memory. To estimate repertoire size and how much clonotype sharing occurs between individuals, the study deeply sequenced the blood TCR repertoires of five healthy adults. Libraries were prepared and TCR repertoires were sequenced by different laboratories using diverse techniques, in order to increase sequencing depth and limit assay-specific biases. Leukapheresis yielded between about 0.9 and 8.9 billion PBMCs per donor. What the work shows at the level of the full study, not this receptor alone: The genetic and exposure-history diversity represented was limited by the small number of donors. Sampling was limited to blood, and TCR repertoires in tissue likely differ from TCR repertoires in blood. Based on pairwise subsampling, the degree of clonotype sharing among donors was expected to be affected by sequencing depth. Even with the large sequencing depth, rarefaction of the sorted-subset datasets indicated that sequencing was incomplete. About 5% of naive CD4, 3.5% of naive CD8, about 2.1% of memory CD4, and approximately 0.4% of memory CD8 clonotypes were shared across a few donors. Compared with non-shared clonotypes, clonotypes shared by all four sorted-subset donors had higher generation probabilities. Larger estimated clonotype richness was generally found for naive subsets than for memory subsets.

Worth noting for this clone: What antigen it recognizes has not been identified. Nothing much larger sits one base from this clone, and base qualities are not available.

The germline V gene (reference sequence) provides CDR1 SEHNR and CDR2 FQNEAQ. Inclusive of the bounding cysteine and phenylalanine, the CDR3 is 15 residues long. The kept DNA is CDR3 alone, 45 bases in frame from the first base. V is shortened by 2 bases, J by 7 bases, and the region joining them spans 14 bases. TCR CDR3 regions were amplified from genomic DNA by multiplex PCR using the deep immunoSEQ assay. Extracted genomic DNA from each cell subset was spread evenly across all wells of several immunoSEQ 96-well plates, with each plate serving as a replicate. For sorted subsets, roughly 200 ng of genomic DNA, equivalent to around 29,000 T cell genomes, went into each replicate PCR. Purified libraries were measured with a Qubit 3.0 fluorometer, size-checked on a Bioanalyzer 2100, and measured again with the KAPA Library Quantification kit. A separate single-read 150-cycle Illumina NextSeq 550 flow cell was used to sequence each immunoSEQ 96-well plate. The authors' analysis ran thus. The immunoSEQ output contained only junctional sequences without quality scores, so filtering could not match that applied to full-length reads. To assign V/J genes and CDR3, sequences were annotated against IMGT germline references using PyIR, a Python wrapper for IgBLAST v1.9. Reads were removed for weak V/J assignments (E-value above 1e-6), missing CDR3, stop codons, out-of-frame junctions, or ambiguous translated residues. V3J clonotypes were defined as sequences sharing the same inferred V gene, J gene, and CDR3 amino acid sequence. The percentage overlap between two repertoires was calculated by dividing the number of shared unique clonotypes by the size of the smaller repertoire. RTK rarefaction, the Chao1 estimator, and Recon v2.1 estimates of unobserved clonotypes were used to assess repertoire richness. Generation probabilities for all TCRbeta clonotypes obtained by the gDNA method from a handful of donors were computed using OLGA. TCRdb re-hosts the immuneACCESS table, in-frame sequences only. Its copies lack some clones; in the studies checked, an unresolved V gene accounts for under half of them, and the cause for the rest is not known. Clonal size and the V and J genes are those of that table, whereas D and trimming came from the DNA. The sample includes around 1.9 million clones, with roughly 93% observed a single time. Together, the top ten hold about 1.7% of the sample.

For the CD8 naive samples, CD45RO-negative cells were positively selected for CCR7, yielding a CD45RA+CCR7+ population from which TemRA cells were excluded. Donors were healthy HIV-negative adults with no recently reported acute infections or vaccinations. Every donor was a Caucasian adult living in Nashville, Tennessee, USA. Blood was obtained by leukapheresis, after which PBMCs were separated by Ficoll-Histopaque density gradient centrifugation and cryopreserved in liquid nitrogen vapor phase. Analytical flow cytometry was used to check the purity and quantity of every magnetically sorted T cell population. From each sorted fraction, genomic DNA was isolated and quantified by UV absorbance on a Nanodrop 2000c.

The chain is assembled from TRBV7-9 and TRBJ1-4, with the D gene too uncertain to name. What was sequenced was naive CD8+ T cells from PBMCs. Read against the paper, the sample's cell subset or site label means: CD45RA+CCR7+. The sequence came from a man younger than 35 in good health. Some clones in this sample may be carry-over from other donors' samples. The encoded CDR3 is CASSLRSDVSEKLFF. The DNA sequence reads TGTGCCAGCAGCTTACGTTCAGACGTAAGTGAAAAACTGTTTTTT.